These 6 T cell receptor beta chains share one sample of origin, sequenced in a study of blood T cell repertoires in COVID-19. The protocol was immunoSEQ multiplex PCR, while the TCRdb copy is restricted to in-frame clones and leaves out a portion. Of around 110,000 clones in the sample, over 65% were seen once. Material: peripheral blood. The source of these receptors is a man aged 25 to 45 with acute or convalescent COVID-19.

The rearrangement links TRBV11-3 to TRBJ2-1; D possibly corresponds to TRBD2 (6 bases). Germline loops: CDR1 SGHNT, CDR2 YENEEA. V lost 5 bases, J lost 7 bases, and 15 bases lay in between. This CDR3 region has 14 residues. The CDR3 bases are TGTGCCAGCAGCGCCCCTCGGGGGAAGAATGAGCAGTTCTTC. Its translation is CASSAPRGKNEQFF.

J is TRBJ2-5 and V is TRBV6-2 or TRBV6-3; 10 nucleotides agree with TRBD1. V shed 4 bases, J shed 7 bases, and the junction held 6 bases outside the gene matches. The CDR3 sequence is 14 residues long. Germline V CDR1 and CDR2: MNHEY, SVGEGT. The CDR3 region has the DNA TGTGCCAGCAGTTTGGGGACAGGGGTTGGGACCCAGTACTTC. It translates to CASSLGTGVGTQYF.

This chain connects TRBV4-1 to TRBJ2-3, with D unresolved. The germline V and J ends were trimmed by 0 bases and 4 bases, with 8 bases remaining between them. This CDR3 contains 14 residues. Germline-derived CDR1 and CDR2 are MGHRA and YSYEKL. CDR3 sequence (DNA): TGCGCCAGCAGCCAAGAGGGCTCGGCAGATACGCAGTATTTT. Translated, it gives CASSQEGSADTQYF.

This clone was detected a few times. The rearrangement uses TRBV6-5 and TRBJ1-2, with a possible D match to TRBD1 (5 bases). V was trimmed by 2 bases and J by 4 bases, leaving 14 bases between them. Germline values: CDR1 MNHEY, CDR2 SVGAGI. The CDR3 loop spans 15 amino acids. CDR3 nucleotides: TGTGCCAGCAGTTACAACCTCGACAGTCCCTATGGCTACACCTTC. Encoded protein: CASSYNLDSPYGYTF.

This clone was observed a single time. This chain links TRBV5-1 with TRBJ1-5; no clear D gene. This CDR3 has 14 residues. CDR1 and CDR2 (germline): SGHRS, YFSETQ. V lost 0 bases and J 3 bases, leaving 7 bases between the germline ends. The CDR3 sequence: CASSLAGNNQPQHF. CDR3 nucleotides: TGCGCCAGCAGCTTGGCGGGGAACAATCAGCCCCAGCATTTT.

The gene calls are TRBV3-1 (or the pseudogene TRBV3-2) and TRBJ1-4; D perhaps matches TRBD1 (6 bases). This CDR3 is built from 18 residues. V lost 0 bases to trimming and J lost 8 bases, with 22 bases between them. From germline, CDR1 is LGHDT and CDR2 YNNKEL (reference sequence). The CDR3 spells CASSQESWERTEEEKLFF. As DNA, the CDR3 is TGTGCCAGCAGCCAAGAAAGCTGGGAGAGGACAGAAGAGGAAAAACTGTTTTTT.